The clone carrying this T cell receptor (beta chain) was recorded many times. Its antigen is currently unknown. The data originate from a study of read filtering for tumor transcriptome and immune sequencing. On the study more broadly: Mean patient age was roughly 72 years, range roughly 40 to 80; 16 to 20 male, over twelve female. Study findings and constraints: About 77% of IR-seq clonotypes had a single read, yet these held approximately 3.5% of reads. This fraction held mixed bone marrow immune cells after CD138-negative sorting.

Germline CDR1 and CDR2: MNHEY and SVGAGI. The CDR3 is 15 amino acids. J was trimmed by 3 bases and V by 2 bases; bases with no gene match: 5. Bone marrow was sampled from every patient at the time of active disease. This library used roughly 400 ng RNA and molecular barcoded adaptors spanning alpha/delta and beta/gamma chains. Using its own MiXCR run on the reads, TCRdb lists one record per CDR3 protein. This table has tens of thousands of distinct CDR3 sequences, under 25% appearing once. The sequence was obtained from a donor aged 40 or older with multiple myeloma. The specimen sequenced was a population of CD138-negative cells sorted from bone marrow. The chain carries TRBV6-5 and TRBJ2-7, with TRBD2 identical over 9 bases. In nucleotides, the CDR3 is TGTGCCAGCAGTTACGGGTTAGCGGGGGTCTACGAGCAGTACTTC. It translates to CASSYGLAGVYEQYF.